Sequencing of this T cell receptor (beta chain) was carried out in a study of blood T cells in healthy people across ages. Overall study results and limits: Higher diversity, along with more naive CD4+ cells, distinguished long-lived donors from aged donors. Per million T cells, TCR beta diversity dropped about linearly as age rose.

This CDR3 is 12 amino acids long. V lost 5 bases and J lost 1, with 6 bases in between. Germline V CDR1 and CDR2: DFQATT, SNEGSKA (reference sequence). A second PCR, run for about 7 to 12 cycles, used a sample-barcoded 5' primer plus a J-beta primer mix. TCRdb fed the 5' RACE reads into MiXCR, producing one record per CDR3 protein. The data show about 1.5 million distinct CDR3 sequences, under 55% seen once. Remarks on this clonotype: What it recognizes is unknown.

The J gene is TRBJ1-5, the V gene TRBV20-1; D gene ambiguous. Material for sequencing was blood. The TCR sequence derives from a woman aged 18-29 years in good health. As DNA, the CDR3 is TGCAGTGCTGTAACAAGCAATCAGCCCCAGCATTTT. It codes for CSAVTSNQPQHF.